This paragraph reports one T cell receptor (beta chain). V was cut by 6 bases and J by 2 bases, with 14 bases left in between. CDR3 length: 15 residues. CDR1 is MNHEY, CDR2 SVGAGI, per germline. This specimen belongs to a study of blood T cell repertoires in COVID-19. Study summary: Samples of COVID-19 (acute and convalescent) were obtained from the United States, Italy and Spain. T cells, B-cell-depleted T cells, or PBMCs supplied cDNA or gDNA.

Original methodology: Reference gene primer amplification yielded estimated nucleated cell counts. Using immunoSEQ multiplex PCR, the repertoire was profiled, and TCRdb retains in-frame clones only, with some absent. The V and J calls and clone size were taken over from that table, and D and trimming were inferred from the DNA. This table holds about 200,000 clones, approximately 83% found once. The chain uses TRBV6-5 and TRBJ1-3, with D perhaps TRBD1 (6 bases). The receptor was derived from a man between 35 and 55 years old with acute or convalescent COVID-19. Sequenced material: peripheral blood. Written as DNA, the CDR3 is TGTGCCAGCAGGTTCGGACAGAATGCTGGAAACACCATATATTTT. Translation gives CASRFGQNAGNTIYF.